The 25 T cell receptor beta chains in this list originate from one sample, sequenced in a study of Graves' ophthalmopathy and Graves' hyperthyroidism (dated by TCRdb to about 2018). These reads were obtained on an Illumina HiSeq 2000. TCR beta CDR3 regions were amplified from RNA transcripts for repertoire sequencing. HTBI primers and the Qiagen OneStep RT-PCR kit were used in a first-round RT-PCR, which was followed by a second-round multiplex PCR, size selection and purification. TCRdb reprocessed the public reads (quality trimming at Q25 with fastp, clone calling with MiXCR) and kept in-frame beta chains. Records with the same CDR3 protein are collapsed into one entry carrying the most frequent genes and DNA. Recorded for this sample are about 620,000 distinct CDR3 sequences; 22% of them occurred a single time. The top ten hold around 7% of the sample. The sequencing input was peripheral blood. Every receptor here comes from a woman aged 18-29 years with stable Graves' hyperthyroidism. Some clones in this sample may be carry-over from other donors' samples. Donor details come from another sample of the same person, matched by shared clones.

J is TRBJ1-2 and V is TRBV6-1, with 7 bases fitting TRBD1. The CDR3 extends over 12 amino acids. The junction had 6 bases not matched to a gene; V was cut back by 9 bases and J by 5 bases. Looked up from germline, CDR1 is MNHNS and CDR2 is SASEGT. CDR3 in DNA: TGTGCCAGTGGGGGGACAGTGTATGGCTACACCTTC. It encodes CASGGTVYGYTF.

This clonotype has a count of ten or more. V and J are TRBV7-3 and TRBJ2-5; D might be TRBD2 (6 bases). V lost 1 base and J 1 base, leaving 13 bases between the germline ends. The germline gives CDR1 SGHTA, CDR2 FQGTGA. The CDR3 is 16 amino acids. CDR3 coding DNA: TGTGCCAGCAGCTTAAATTCACCGGGGGTCCAAGAGACCCAGTACTTC. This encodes CASSLNSPGVQETQYF.

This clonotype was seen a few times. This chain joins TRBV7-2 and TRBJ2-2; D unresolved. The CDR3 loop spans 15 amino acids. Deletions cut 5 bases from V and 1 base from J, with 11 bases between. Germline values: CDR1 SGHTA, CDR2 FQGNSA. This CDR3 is CASSPAGRNTGELFF. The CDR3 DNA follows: TGTGCCAGCAGCCCGGCCGGGCGGAACACCGGGGAGCTGTTTTTT.

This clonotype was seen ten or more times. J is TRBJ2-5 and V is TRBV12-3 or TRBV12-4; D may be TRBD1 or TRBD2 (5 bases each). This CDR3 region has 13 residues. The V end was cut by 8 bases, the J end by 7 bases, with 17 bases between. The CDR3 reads CASSLPDGGTQYF. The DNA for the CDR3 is TGTGCCAGCTCTCTCCCTGATGGGGGGACCCAGTACTTC.

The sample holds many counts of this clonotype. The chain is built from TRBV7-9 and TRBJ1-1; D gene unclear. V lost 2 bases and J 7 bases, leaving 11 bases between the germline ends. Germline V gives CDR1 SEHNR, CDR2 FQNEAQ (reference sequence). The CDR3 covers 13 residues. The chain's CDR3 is CASSLKAWGEAFF. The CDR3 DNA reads TGTGCCAGCAGCTTAAAGGCTTGGGGTGAAGCTTTCTTT. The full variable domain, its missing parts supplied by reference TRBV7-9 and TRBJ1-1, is DTGVSQNPRHKITKRGQNVTFRCDPISEHNRLYWYRQTLGQGPEFLTYFQNEAQLEKSRLLSDRFSAERPKGSFSTLEIQRTEQGDSAMYLCASSLKAWGEAFFGQGTRLTVV.

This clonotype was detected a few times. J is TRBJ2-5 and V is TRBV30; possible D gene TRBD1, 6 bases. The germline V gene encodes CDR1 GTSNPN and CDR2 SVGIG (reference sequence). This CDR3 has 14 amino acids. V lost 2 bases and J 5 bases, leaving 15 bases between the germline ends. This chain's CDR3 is CAWSLPGQVETQYF. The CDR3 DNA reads TGTGCCTGGAGTCTGCCGGGACAAGTGGAGACCCAGTACTTC.

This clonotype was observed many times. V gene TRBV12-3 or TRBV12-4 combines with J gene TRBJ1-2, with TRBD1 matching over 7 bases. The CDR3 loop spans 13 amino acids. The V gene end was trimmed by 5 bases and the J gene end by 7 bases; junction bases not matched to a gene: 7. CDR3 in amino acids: CASSQTGYGGYTF. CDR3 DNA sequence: TGTGCCAGCAGTCAGACAGGGTACGGTGGCTACACCTTC.

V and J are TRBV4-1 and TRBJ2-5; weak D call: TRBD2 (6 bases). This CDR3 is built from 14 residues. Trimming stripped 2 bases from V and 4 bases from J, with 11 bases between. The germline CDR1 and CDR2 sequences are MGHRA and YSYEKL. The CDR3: CASSQSRLVETQYF. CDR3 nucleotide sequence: TGCGCCAGCAGCCAAAGCCGACTAGTAGAGACCCAGTACTTC.

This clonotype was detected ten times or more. The CDR3, as DNA: TGCAGTGCTACCCCCCCGGGACTTCTATACGAGCAGTACTTC. Its protein is CSATPPGLLYEQYF. This chain links TRBV20-1 with TRBJ2-7; weak D call: TRBD2 (6 bases). The CDR3 extends over 14 amino acids. V was pared by 4 bases and J by 4 bases, with 17 bases between. The germline gives CDR1 DFQATT, CDR2 SNEGSKA (reference sequence).

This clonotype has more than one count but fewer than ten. This CDR3 reads CASSFREGVNSPLHF. The DNA for the CDR3 is TGTGCCAGCAGCTTCCGGGAGGGGGTAAATTCACCCCTCCACTTT. J is TRBJ1-6 and V is TRBV7-2; D is possibly TRBD1 (6 bases). The germline gives CDR1 SGHTA, CDR2 FQGNSA. The CDR3 sequence is 15 residues long. Trimming stripped 3 bases from V and 7 bases from J, with 13 bases between.

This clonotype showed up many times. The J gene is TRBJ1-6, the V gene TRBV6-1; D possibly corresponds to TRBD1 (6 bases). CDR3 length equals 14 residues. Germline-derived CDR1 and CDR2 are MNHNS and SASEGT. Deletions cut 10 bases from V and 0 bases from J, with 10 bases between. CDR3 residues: CATTGSSYNSPLHF. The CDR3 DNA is TGTGCCACTACAGGGAGCTCCTATAATTCACCCCTCCACTTT.

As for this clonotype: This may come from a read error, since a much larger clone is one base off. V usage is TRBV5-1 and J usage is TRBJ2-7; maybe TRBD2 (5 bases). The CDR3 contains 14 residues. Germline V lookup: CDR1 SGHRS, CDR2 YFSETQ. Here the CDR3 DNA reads TGCGCCAGCAGCTGGGGATCTCCCGGGAACGAGGAGTACTTC. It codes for CASSWGSPGNEEYF. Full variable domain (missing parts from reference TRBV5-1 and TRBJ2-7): KAGVTQTPRYLIKTRGQQVTLSCSPISGHRSVSWYQQTPGQGLQFLFEYFSETQRNKGNFPGRFSGRQFSNSRSEMNVSTLELGDSALYLCASSWGSPGNEEYFGPGTRLTVT.

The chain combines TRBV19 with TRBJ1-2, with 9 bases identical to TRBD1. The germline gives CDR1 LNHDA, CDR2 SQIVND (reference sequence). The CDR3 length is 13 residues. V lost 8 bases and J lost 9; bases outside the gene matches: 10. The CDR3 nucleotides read TGTGCCAGTTCGCGGGACAGGGAATCTCGCTACACCTTC. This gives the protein CASSRDRESRYTF. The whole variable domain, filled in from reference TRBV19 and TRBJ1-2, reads DGGITQSPKYLFRKEGQNVTLSCEQNLNHDAMYWYRQDPGQGLRLIYYSQIVNDFQKGDIAEGYSVSREKKESFPLTVTSAQKNPTAFYLCASSRDRESRYTFGSGTRLTVV.

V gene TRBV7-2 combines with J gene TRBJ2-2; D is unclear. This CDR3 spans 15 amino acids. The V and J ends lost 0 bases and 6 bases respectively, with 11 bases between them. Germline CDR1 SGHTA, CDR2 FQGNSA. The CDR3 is CASSLAPPGSGELFF. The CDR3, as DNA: TGTGCCAGCAGCTTAGCCCCCCCCGGTTCCGGGGAGCTGTTTTTT.

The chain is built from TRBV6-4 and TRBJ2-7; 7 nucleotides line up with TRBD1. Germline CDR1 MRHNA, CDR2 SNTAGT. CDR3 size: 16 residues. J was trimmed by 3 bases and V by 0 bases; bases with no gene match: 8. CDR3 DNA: TGTGCCAGCAGTGACTCAATTAAACGGACAGGCTACGAGCAGTACTTC. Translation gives CASSDSIKRTGYEQYF.

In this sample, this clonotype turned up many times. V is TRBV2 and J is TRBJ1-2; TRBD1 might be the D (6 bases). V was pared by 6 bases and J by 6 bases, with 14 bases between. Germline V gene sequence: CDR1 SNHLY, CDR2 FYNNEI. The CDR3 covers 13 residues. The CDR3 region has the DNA TGTGCCAGCAGGGGTACAGGGTGGAATGGCTACACCTTC. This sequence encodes CASRGTGWNGYTF.

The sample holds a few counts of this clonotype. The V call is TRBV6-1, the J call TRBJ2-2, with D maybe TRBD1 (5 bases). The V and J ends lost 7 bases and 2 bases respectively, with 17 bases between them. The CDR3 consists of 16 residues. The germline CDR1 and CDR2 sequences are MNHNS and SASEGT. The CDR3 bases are TGTGCCAGCACTCACAGGCTCCTAATTAACACCGGGGAGCTGTTTTTT. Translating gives CASTHRLLINTGELFF.

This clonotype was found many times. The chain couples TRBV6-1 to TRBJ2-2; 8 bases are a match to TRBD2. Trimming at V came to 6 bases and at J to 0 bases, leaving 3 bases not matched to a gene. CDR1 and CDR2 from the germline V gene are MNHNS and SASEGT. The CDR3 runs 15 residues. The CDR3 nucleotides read TGTGCCAGCAGCGGACTAGCACCGAACACCGGGGAGCTGTTTTTT. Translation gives CASSGLAPNTGELFF.

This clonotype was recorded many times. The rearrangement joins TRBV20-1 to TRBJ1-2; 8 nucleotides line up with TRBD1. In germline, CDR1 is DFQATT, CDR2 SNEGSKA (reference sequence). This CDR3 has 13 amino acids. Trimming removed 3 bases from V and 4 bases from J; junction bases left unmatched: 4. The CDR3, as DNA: TGCAGTGCTAGCAGGGGGCCTACCTATGGCTACACCTTC. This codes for CSASRGPTYGYTF.

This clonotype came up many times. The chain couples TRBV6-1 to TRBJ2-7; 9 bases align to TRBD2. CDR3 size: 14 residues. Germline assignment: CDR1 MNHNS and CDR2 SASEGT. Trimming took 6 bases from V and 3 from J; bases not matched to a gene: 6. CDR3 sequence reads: CASSVAGAFYEQYF. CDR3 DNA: TGTGCCAGCAGCGTAGCGGGGGCCTTCTACGAGCAGTACTTC.

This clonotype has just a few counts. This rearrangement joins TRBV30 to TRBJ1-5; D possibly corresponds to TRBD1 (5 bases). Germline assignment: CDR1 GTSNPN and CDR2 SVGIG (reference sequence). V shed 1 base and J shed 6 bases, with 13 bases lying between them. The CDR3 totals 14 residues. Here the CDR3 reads CAWSAGGAGQPQHF. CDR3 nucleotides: TGTGCCTGGAGTGCCGGGGGAGCGGGTCAGCCCCAGCATTTT.

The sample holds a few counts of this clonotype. The CDR3 DNA reads TGTGCCAGCAGCATGGGGACTAGCGGGATTACGAACACCGGGGAGCTGTTTTTT. Amino acids: CASSMGTSGITNTGELFF. The rearrangement links TRBV11-2 to TRBJ2-2, with 13 nucleotides matching TRBD2. The ends lost 5 bases at V and 0 bases at J; junction bases unmatched: 6. This CDR3 comprises 18 residues. Germline V gene data show CDR1 as SGHAT and CDR2 as FQNNGV.

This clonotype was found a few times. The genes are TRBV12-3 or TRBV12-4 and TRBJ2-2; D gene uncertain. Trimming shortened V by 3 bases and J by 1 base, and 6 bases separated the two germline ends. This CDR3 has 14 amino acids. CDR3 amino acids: CASSLQENTGELFF. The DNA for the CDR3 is TGTGCCAGCAGTTTGCAAGAGAACACCGGGGAGCTGTTTTTT.

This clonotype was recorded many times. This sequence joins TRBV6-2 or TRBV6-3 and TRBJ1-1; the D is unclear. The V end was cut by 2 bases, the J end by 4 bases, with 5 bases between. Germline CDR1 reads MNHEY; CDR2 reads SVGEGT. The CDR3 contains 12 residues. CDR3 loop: CASSYRFTEAFF. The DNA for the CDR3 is TGTGCCAGCAGTTACCGGTTCACTGAAGCTTTCTTT.

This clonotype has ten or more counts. The CDR3 DNA reads TGTGCCAGCAGCGTAGAGGGAAGGGGGACTGAAGCTTTCTTT. Translation gives CASSVEGRGTEAFF. The gene calls are TRBV9 and TRBJ1-1, with D maybe TRBD1 (6 bases). Germline CDR1 SGDLS, CDR2 YYNGEE. CDR3 length: 14 amino acids. The V and J ends lost 0 bases and 5 bases respectively, with 11 bases between them. The whole variable domain, filled in from reference TRBV9 and TRBJ1-1, reads DSGVTQTPKHLITATGQRVTLRCSPRSGDLSVYWYQQSLDQGLQFLIQYYNGEERAKGNILERFSAQQFPDLHSELNLSSLELGDSALYFCASSVEGRGTEAFFGQGTRLTVV.